One and the same sample provided the 13 T cell receptor beta chains below, sequenced in a study of Ad26.COV2.S vaccination and SARS-CoV-2 variants. Sequencing used immunoSEQ multiplex PCR; TCRdb keeps in-frame clones, though not all of them. The sample lists 350,000 to 500,000 clones, less than 95% occurring once. The treatment is: roughly 19 received Ad26.COV2.S at low or high dose, single or two shots; 5 received placebo; per-sample allocation not given. Samples were taken on day 63 after the first vaccine or placebo injection. This specimen consisted of peripheral blood, obtained in a trial of Ad26.COV2.S vaccine versus placebo. The receptors come from a person aged 18-60 years who received the Ad26.COV2.S COVID-19 vaccine or a placebo.

In DNA form, the CDR3 reads TGTGCCAGCAGCCTGGTGGCGGACAATGAGCAGTTCTTC. Translation gives CASSLVADNEQFF. The chain couples TRBV5-4 to TRBJ2-1; D unclear. The germline V gene encodes CDR1 SGHNT and CDR2 YYREEE (reference sequence). With 4 bases removed from V and 5 bases from J, the gap between germline ends came to 10 bases. The CDR3 is 13 residues long.

The rearrangement joins TRBV3-1 (or the pseudogene TRBV3-2) to TRBJ2-1; TRBD2 agrees at 10 bases. The CDR3 extends over 17 amino acids. Germline-derived CDR1 and CDR2 are LGHDT and YNNKEL (reference sequence). V was pared by 1 base and J by 5 bases, with 8 bases of the junction left unmatched. The CDR3 reads CASSQVAGLAGDNEQFF. The CDR3 nucleotides are TGTGCCAGCAGCCAAGTGGCCGGGCTAGCGGGAGACAATGAGCAGTTCTTC.

This rearrangement joins TRBV10-1 to TRBJ2-7; perhaps D is TRBD1 or TRBD2 (5 bases each). V lost 6 bases and J 6 bases, leaving 21 bases between the germline ends. This CDR3 is built from 15 residues. The germline V gene encodes CDR1 WNHNN and CDR2 SYGVQD (reference sequence). The CDR3 spells CASRAGWGSGAEQYF. The CDR3 coding sequence is TGCGCCAGCAGGGCCGGGTGGGGGAGTGGGGCCGAGCAGTACTTC.

This chain links TRBV18 with TRBJ2-1, with D possibly being TRBD1 (6 bases). This CDR3 is built from 12 residues. V dropped 6 bases and J dropped 8 bases, with 11 bases sitting between them. The germline V gene encodes CDR1 KGHSH and CDR2 LQKENI. The CDR3 is CASSQGGYEQFF. Here the CDR3 DNA reads TGTGCCAGCTCGCAAGGGGGATATGAGCAGTTCTTC. The full variable domain, in which reference TRBV18 and TRBJ2-1 provide the parts outside the CDR3, is NAGVMQNPRHLVRRRGQEARLRCSPMKGHSHVYWYRQLPEEGLKFMVYLQKENIIDESGMPKERFSAEFPKEGPSILRIQQVVRGDSAAYFCASSQGGYEQFFGPGTRLTVL.

The gene calls are TRBV4-3 and TRBJ2-7; 14 positions match TRBD2. J gave up 5 bases and V 4 bases, and 4 bases lay outside the gene matches. This CDR3 has 15 residues. CDR1 LGHNA and CDR2 YSLEER come from the germline V gene. This CDR3 is CASSRMGLAGDEQYF. In DNA form, the CDR3 reads TGCGCCAGCAGCCGGATGGGACTAGCGGGAGACGAGCAGTACTTC.

The genes are TRBV10-3 and TRBJ2-7; 11 bases are a match to TRBD2. The germline CDR1 and CDR2 sequences are ENHRY and SYGVKD. CDR3 length: 17 amino acids. Trimming took 3 bases from V and 0 from J; bases not matched to a gene: 7. CDR3 in amino acids: CAISEGLAGPRSYEQYF. In nucleotides, the CDR3 is TGTGCCATCAGTGAAGGACTAGCGGGCCCCCGCTCCTACGAGCAGTACTTC.

This clone was recorded only once. This chain connects TRBV15 to TRBJ2-7; 9 bases fit TRBD1. This CDR3 is built from 15 residues. Looked up from germline, CDR1 is LNHNV and CDR2 is YYDKDF (reference sequence). After removal of 1 base from V and 7 bases from J, the junction contained 8 bases not matched to a gene. The CDR3 nucleotides are TGTGCCACCAGCAGAGTACCGGGACAGGGCGCGGAGCAGTACTTC. Translated: CATSRVPGQGAEQYF.

The chain combines TRBV12-3 or TRBV12-4 with TRBJ2-7, with D unresolved. V lost 5 bases, J lost 0 bases, and 8 bases lay in between. CDR3 size: 13 residues. The CDR3 DNA reads as TGTGCCAGCAGTACGACCATCTCCTACGAGCAGTACTTC. This translates into CASSTTISYEQYF.

V is TRBV7-9 and J is TRBJ1-1; tentatively, D is TRBD1 (5 bases). This CDR3 comprises 12 residues. V shed 6 bases and J shed 6 bases, with 11 bases lying between them. Germline V gene lookup returns CDR1 SEHNR and CDR2 FQNEAQ (reference sequence). For the CDR3, the DNA is TGTGCCAGCAGTCGGGACCCTTCTGAAGCTTTCTTT. Protein sequence: CASSRDPSEAFF.

The rearrangement uses TRBV30 and TRBJ2-7; D is undetermined. V lost 1 base to trimming and J lost 1 base, with 8 bases between them. This CDR3 is 13 amino acids long. CDR1 is GTSNPN and CDR2 is SVGIG in the germline V gene (reference sequence). As DNA, the CDR3 is TGTGCCTGGAGTGACGAAGTTTCCTACGAGCAGTACTTC. Its translation: CAWSDEVSYEQYF. The full variable domain, completed using reference TRBV30 and TRBJ2-7, is SQTIHQWPATLVQPVGSPLSLECTVEGTSNPNLYWYRQAAGRGLQLLFYSVGIGQISSEVPQNLSASRPQDRQFILSSKKLLLSDSGFYLCAWSDEVSYEQYFGPGTRLTVT.

V is TRBV28 and J is TRBJ2-1; D might be TRBD2 (6 bases). The CDR3 has 16 amino acids. Germline assignment: CDR1 MDHEN and CDR2 SYDVKM. V lost 5 bases and J lost 0, with 14 bases in between. DNA of the CDR3: TGTGCCAGCAGTCCACCGGGACTGAGCTCCTACAATGAGCAGTTCTTC. Its protein product is CASSPPGLSSYNEQFF.

This chain joins TRBV7-3 and TRBJ2-3, with 12 bases aligning to TRBD1. The CDR3 has 16 residues. Germline values: CDR1 SGHTA, CDR2 FQGTGA. The V segment lost 5 bases and the J segment 3 bases; nucleotides outside the gene matches: 6. The CDR3 sequence: CASSRGTGGTTDTQYF. In DNA, the CDR3 is TGTGCCAGCAGCCGAGGGACAGGGGGCACGACAGATACGCAGTATTTT.

The chain joins TRBV4-3 to TRBJ1-3; the D is unclear. From germline, CDR1 is LGHNA and CDR2 YSLEER. This CDR3 is built from 16 residues. V gave up 1 base and J gave up 3 bases, with 13 bases separating them. As DNA, the CDR3 is TGCGCCAGCAGCCAAGGCGCAGTTGAGAGTGGAAACACCATATATTTT. Its translation is CASSQGAVESGNTIYF.